The rows below give T cell receptor beta chains drawn from one sample of a study of T cell responses to AZD1222 COVID-19 vaccine. The protocol was immunoSEQ multiplex PCR, while the TCRdb copy is restricted to in-frame clones and leaves out a portion. The table records about 120,000 clones, about 94% of them present only once. This material consisted of peripheral blood, taken 28 days after the second AZD1222 dose. The receptors shown here come from an adult who received the AZD1222 COVID-19 vaccine. CDR3s include the opening cysteine and the closing phenylalanine or tryptophan. The D gene is left open where the match is weak.

j_call	d_call	v_call	cdr3_aa
TRBJ2-7	TRBD1	TRBV15	CATSRDRYGEQYF
TRBJ1-2	.	TRBV5-1	CASSFGGHRDGYTF
TRBJ1-5	.	TRBV7-2	CASSLRRGNQPQHF
TRBJ1-1	TRBD1	TRBV10-1	CASSETPGGQGLTEAFF
TRBJ1-1	.	TRBV18	CASSPPWGGMNTEAFF
TRBJ1-2	.	TRBV18	CASSLDSNYGYTF
TRBJ2-5	.	TRBV12-3/TRBV12-4	CASSLIGETQYF
TRBJ2-2	.	TRBV19	CASSLRGAGELFF
TRBJ1-2	.	TRBV3-1/TRBV3-2	CASSLLSGKEYGYTF
TRBJ1-5	.	TRBV21-1	CAISRSNQPQHF
TRBJ1-1	TRBD1	TRBV6-5	CASSQPGTALAFF
TRBJ2-7	TRBD2	TRBV7-9	CASSSPETSKGEQYF
TRBJ1-3	.	TRBV10-1	CASSDPGDGGNTIYF
TRBJ1-5	.	TRBV7-2	CASSPGSSSMQPQHF
TRBJ1-1	.	TRBV27	CASSFGQSEAFF
TRBJ1-1	.	TRBV9	CASRARDPFTEAFF
TRBJ2-3	.	TRBV6-4	CASSDSGADTQYF
TRBJ2-7	.	TRBV5-1	CASSSGSYEQYF
TRBJ2-5	.	TRBV7-2	CASSLAPETQYF
TRBJ2-5	TRBD2	TRBV4-1	CASSQVIGTRAQETQYF
TRBJ1-3	TRBD1	TRBV5-1	CASSLQGEPGNTIYF
TRBJ1-1	TRBD1	TRBV5-1	CASSLGDRGLGNTEAFF
TRBJ1-4	.	TRBV6-5	CASHRAGTNEKLFF
TRBJ1-5	.	TRBV4-1	CASSQGSNQPQHF
TRBJ2-7	TRBD2	TRBV19	CASREGLAGSYEQYF
TRBJ2-7	TRBD1	TRBV3-1/TRBV3-2	CASSPTTGSYEQYF
TRBJ2-5	TRBD2	TRBV5-1	CASTSSGRLGETQYF
TRBJ2-7	.	TRBV5-4	CASSRRTSPGVASYEQYF
TRBJ2-3	.	TRBV7-9	CASSFFDTDTQYF
TRBJ2-2	TRBD2	TRBV27	CASSSPGTSGSAGELFF
TRBJ1-2	TRBD1	TRBV5-1	CASSLAGTGGHGYTF
TRBJ1-4	.	TRBV5-6	CASSLGDEKLFF
TRBJ2-1	TRBD2	TRBV28	CASGGGLAGNNEQFF
TRBJ1-1	TRBD1	TRBV5-1	CASSWGQGLSTEAFF
TRBJ2-7	TRBD2	TRBV12-5	CASGLVRASGFYEQYF
TRBJ1-1	.	TRBV3-1/TRBV3-2	CASSQRQPITEAFF
TRBJ1-6	.	TRBV7-9	CAVIGMSSYNSPLHF
TRBJ2-6	.	TRBV25-1	CASSGDNGANVLTF
TRBJ2-5	TRBD2	TRBV7-9	CASSGLAGETQYF
TRBJ1-2	.	TRBV14	CASSPWPSRLNYGYTF
TRBJ2-5	.	TRBV24-1	CATSRLREEHQETQYF
TRBJ1-4	.	TRBV7-9	CASSLARGVNEKLFF
TRBJ1-2	.	TRBV10-3	CAISEWQGSGYTF
TRBJ1-5	TRBD1	TRBV7-2	CASSSVDRVGPQHF
TRBJ2-7	.	TRBV6-1	CASSLAPSYEQYF
TRBJ2-3	.	TRBV29-1	CSESEGTDTQYF
TRBJ1-5	.	TRBV11-2	CASSLVTDQPQHF
TRBJ1-5	TRBD1	TRBV2	CASSFQGAGQPQHF
TRBJ2-5	.	TRBV5-6	CASSWGRGYETQYF
TRBJ2-2	TRBD1	TRBV7-2	CASSFAFDRGQNTGELFF
TRBJ1-1	.	TRBV19	CASSTPGRANTEAFF
TRBJ2-2	.	TRBV30	CAGKSENTGELFF
TRBJ2-5	TRBD1	TRBV3-1/TRBV3-2	CASTADRGLRETQYF